This T cell receptor beta chain came from a study of CD8+CD57+ T cells in acquired aplastic anemia. The sequenced patients had an expansion of CD8+CD57+ cells seen by flow cytometry. The use of genomic DNA as template underpinned the TCR beta VDJ and CDR3 profiling. TCRdb ran MiXCR on the reads and lists one entry per CDR3 protein. The sample consists of some 200,000 distinct CDR3 sequences, approximately 48% of them appearing once. Study-level findings and limits: Common to patients and controls were twenty-nine CD8+ CDR3 sequences.

This clonotype was counted only a few times. Its matching antigen is unknown. V lost 6 bases and J 7 bases, leaving 22 bases between the germline ends. The CDR3 totals 16 residues. Germline V gene sequence: CDR1 LNHDA, CDR2 SQIVND (reference sequence). What was sequenced was sorted CD4+, CD8+, or CD8+CD57+ T cells (not recorded which) from PBMCs. V and J are TRBV19 and TRBJ2-1; D is possibly TRBD2 (6 bases). The TCR originated in a human donor with aplastic anemia. The chain's CDR3 is CASSQPWGRMTNEQFF. For the CDR3, the DNA is TGTGCCAGTAGCCAACCGTGGGGGAGGATGACGAATGAGCAGTTCTTC.